Listed here are 21 T cell receptor beta chains from one sample, sequenced in a study of cytomegalovirus exposure and HLA in healthy donors. The PCR contained 60 Vbeta and 13 Jbeta primers. Only in-frame clones appear in the TCRdb table, and some are missing; sequencing was by immunoSEQ multiplex PCR. The data hold around 200,000 clones, with 80% to 85% observed a single time. The source material was PBMCs. Every receptor here comes from a middle-aged man in good health and CMV-seronegative.

The chain combines TRBV7-9 with TRBJ2-3; D is perhaps TRBD2 (6 bases). Looked up from germline, CDR1 is SEHNR and CDR2 is FQNEAQ (reference sequence). This CDR3 spans 16 amino acids. V lost 3 bases to trimming and J lost 2 bases, with 15 bases between them. The CDR3 DNA reads TGTGCCAGCAGCTTTTATTCGGGAGCGCACACAGATACGCAGTATTTT. It specifies CASSFYSGAHTDTQYF.

J is TRBJ1-5 and V is TRBV4-2; perhaps TRBD1 as D (6 bases). The CDR3 contains 14 residues. Germline CDR1 is LGHNA and CDR2 is YNFKEQ. V dropped 0 bases and J dropped 9 bases, with 12 bases sitting between them. The CDR3 loop reads CASSQDWGRRPQHF. The CDR3 bases are TGTGCCAGCAGCCAAGATTGGGGGCGCCGGCCCCAGCATTTT.

This sequence joins TRBV4-3 and TRBJ2-7; weak D call: TRBD2 (5 bases). The germline CDR1 and CDR2 sequences are LGHNA and YSLEER. This CDR3 is built from 14 residues. V lost 0 bases to trimming and J lost 3 bases, with 9 bases between them. CDR3 region: CASSQDGGLYEQYF. Here the CDR3 DNA reads TGCGCCAGCAGCCAAGATGGCGGGCTCTACGAGCAGTACTTC.

The gene calls are TRBV18 and TRBJ2-5, with unresolved D. Looked up from germline, CDR1 is KGHSH and CDR2 is LQKENI. This CDR3 has 15 residues. Deletions cut 3 bases from V and 3 bases from J, with 14 bases between. In nucleotides, the CDR3 is TGTGCCAGCTCACCGGTAAATGTCCTAGAAGAGACCCAGTACTTC. Translating gives CASSPVNVLEETQYF.

V usage is TRBV6-6 and J usage is TRBJ1-2; unclear D gene. The germline gives CDR1 MNHNY, CDR2 SVGAGI (reference sequence). The CDR3 covers 15 residues. V shed 6 bases and J shed 1 base, with 15 bases lying between them. The CDR3 DNA follows: TGTGCCAGCAGGCCTGGGGTAAGCGGTAACTATGGCTACACCTTC. Amino acid sequence: CASRPGVSGNYGYTF.

This clone was seen more than once but under ten times. One junction end disagrees with the germline gene, perhaps due to a read error. The chain combines TRBV7-7 with TRBJ2-7; possibly TRBD1 for D (5 bases). The CDR3 loop spans 13 amino acids. Germline V gene lookup returns CDR1 SSHAT and CDR2 FNYEAQ (reference sequence). CDR3 sequence (DNA): TGTGCTAGCAGCTACTTCCAGGGATCCGAGCAGTACTTC. Encoded protein: CASSYFQGSEQYF.

The gene calls are TRBV11-2 and TRBJ2-5, with D tentatively TRBD2 (7 bases). Germline-derived CDR1 and CDR2 are SGHAT and FQNNGV. The CDR3 extends over 14 amino acids. V dropped 8 bases and J dropped 4 bases, with 17 bases sitting between them. CDR3 amino acids: CASGEGRGAETQYF. DNA for the CDR3: TGTGCCAGCGGGGAGGGGAGGGGGGCAGAGACCCAGTACTTC. The full variable domain, its missing parts supplied by reference TRBV11-2 and TRBJ2-5, is EAGVAQSPRYKIIEKRQSVAFWCNPISGHATLYWYQQILGQGPKLLIQFQNNGVVDDSQLPKDRFSAERLKGVDSTLKIQPAKLEDSAVYLCASGEGRGAETQYFGPGTRLLVL.

This clone was recorded a few times. Mismatch with germline at one junction end may stem from a read error. This chain uses TRBV7-9 with TRBJ2-7; TRBD2 is a possible D gene (5 bases). The length of the CDR3 is 13 residues. Germline V CDR1 and CDR2: SEHNR, FQNEAQ (reference sequence). The CDR3 is CASSPGSERESLF. The CDR3 DNA is TGTGCCAGCTCCCCCGGTAGCGAAAGGGAGTCCCTCTTC.

The J gene is TRBJ2-3, the V gene TRBV19, with D perhaps matching TRBD1 (5 bases). This CDR3 has 13 amino acids. The germline gives CDR1 LNHDA, CDR2 SQIVND (reference sequence). Trimming stripped 5 bases from V and 5 bases from J, with 11 bases between. CDR3 nucleotides: TGTGCCAGTAGTGTGGGGCAACAAGATACGCAGTATTTT. Its translation is CASSVGQQDTQYF.

The chain is built from TRBV18 and TRBJ2-3; a possible D gene is TRBD2 (6 bases). CDR1 is KGHSH and CDR2 is LQKENI in the germline V gene. This CDR3 has 18 residues. V was pared by 6 bases and J by 7 bases, with 29 bases between. The CDR3 loop reads CASSPNLASAETGNTQYF. CDR3 bases: TGTGCCAGCTCGCCAAACCTCGCTAGCGCCGAGACGGGAAATACGCAGTATTTT.

The chain combines TRBV2 with TRBJ2-7; 8 positions agree with TRBD2. The V gene's germline CDR1 is SNHLY and CDR2 FYNNEI. V lost 6 bases to trimming and J lost 5 bases; unmatched junction nucleotides: 3. The CDR3 sequence is 12 residues long. CDR3: CASRGLVHEQYF. The CDR3 DNA is TGTGCCAGCAGGGGACTAGTCCACGAGCAGTACTTC.

This clone was picked up a small number of times. This sequence joins TRBV25-1 and TRBJ1-5, with 9 bases matching TRBD1. V shed 5 bases, J shed 5 bases, and the junction held 7 bases outside the gene matches. The CDR3 length is 15 residues. Germline V lookup: CDR1 MGHDK, CDR2 SYGVNS. This chain's CDR3 is CASSPRDRVDQPQHF. CDR3 nucleotides: TGTGCCAGCAGTCCCCGGGACAGGGTCGATCAGCCCCAGCATTTT.

This clone was seen a handful of times. This sequence joins TRBV5-6 and TRBJ1-5; 8 nucleotides line up with TRBD1. Germline V gene lookup returns CDR1 SGHDT and CDR2 YYEEEE. This CDR3 is 15 amino acids long. V was clipped by 4 bases and J by 5 bases; unmatched bases: 8. CDR3 loop: CASSPGQGPHQPQHF. The CDR3 coding sequence is TGTGCCAGCAGCCCAGGACAGGGCCCTCATCAGCCCCAGCATTTT.

This clone was counted a few times. The rearrangement uses TRBV4-1 and TRBJ1-4, with D perhaps TRBD1 (5 bases). Germline CDR1 and CDR2: MGHRA and YSYEKL. V lost 5 bases to trimming and J lost 8 bases, with 15 bases between them. The CDR3 contains 14 residues. The CDR3 DNA follows: TGCGCCAGCAGCGCCCGGGGGGGAAGGGAAAAACTGTTTTTT. This translates into CASSARGGREKLFF.

The rearrangement uses TRBV4-1 and TRBJ2-2, with a tentative D call TRBD2 (6 bases). Germline V gene data show CDR1 as MGHRA and CDR2 as YSYEKL. This CDR3 has 16 amino acids. V lost 4 bases to trimming and J lost 6 bases, with 18 bases between them. The CDR3 coding sequence is TGCGCCAGCAGCCTACAGCCATCCGGAGGGCCCGGGGAGCTGTTTTTT. This gives the protein CASSLQPSGGPGELFF.

The chain links TRBV28 to TRBJ2-7, with D possibly matching TRBD2 (6 bases). Trimming stripped 6 bases from V and 3 bases from J, with 15 bases between. Germline assignment: CDR1 MDHEN and CDR2 SYDVKM. The CDR3 loop spans 14 amino acids. The CDR3 sequence: CASRGDGTFYEQYF. The DNA for the CDR3 is TGTGCCAGCAGGGGGGACGGGACTTTCTACGAGCAGTACTTC.

In this sample, this clone turned up once. The CDR3, as DNA: TGTGCCAGCAGCCGAGACGTGGAGACCCAGTACTTC. As protein: CASSRDVETQYF. The V and J genes are TRBV14 and TRBJ2-5; D uncertain. CDR3 length: 12 residues. The ends were cut back, 4 bases at V and 5 bases at J, with 8 bases in the middle. CDR1 SGHDN and CDR2 FVKESK come from the germline V gene.

The chain links TRBV2 to TRBJ1-2, with D possibly TRBD1 on 6 matching bases. Trimming shortened V by 6 bases and J by 7 bases, and 18 bases separated the two germline ends. In germline, CDR1 is SNHLY, CDR2 FYNNEI. The CDR3 sequence is 14 residues long. Here the CDR3 reads CASRPVRGAGGYTF. The DNA for the CDR3 is TGTGCCAGCAGGCCCGTGCGGGGGGCCGGTGGCTACACCTTC.

The chain has TRBV5-1 and TRBJ1-2; D unresolved. The V end lost 1 base, the J end lost 8 bases, and 12 bases lay between the germline ends. This CDR3 contains 13 residues. CDR1 is SGHRS, CDR2 YFSETQ, per germline. The CDR3 is CASSLQEEGGYTF. In nucleotides, the CDR3 is TGCGCCAGCAGCTTGCAGGAGGAAGGCGGCTACACCTTC.

The chain uses TRBV5-4 and TRBJ2-5, with TRBD1 matching over 8 bases. CDR1 is SGHNT and CDR2 is YYREEE in the germline V gene (reference sequence). Trimming removed 0 bases from V and 5 bases from J; junction bases left unmatched: 3. CDR3 length equals 14 residues. This CDR3 is CASSLGQGRETQYF. The DNA of the CDR3 is TGTGCCAGCAGCTTGGGACAGGGGAGGGAGACCCAGTACTTC.

This chain links TRBV28 with TRBJ1-6; 9 bases fit TRBD1. Germline values: CDR1 MDHEN, CDR2 SYDVKM. V was clipped by 7 bases and J by 6 bases; unmatched bases: 13. This CDR3 comprises 17 residues. CDR3 in DNA: TGTGCCAGCACCCGGGGGTACAGGGGGCCTGTTAATTCACCCCTCCACTTT. The encoded protein is CASTRGYRGPVNSPLHF. Combining the CDR3 with reference TRBV28 and TRBJ1-6 gives the whole variable domain DVKVTQSSRYLVKRTGEKVFLECVQDMDHENMFWYRQDPGLGLRLIYFSYDVKMKEKGDIPEGYSVSREKKERFSLILESASTNQTSMYLCASTRGYRGPVNSPLHFGNGTRLTVT.